This TCR beta chain was profiled in a study of T cells after yellow fever vaccination (dated by TCRdb to between 2018 and 2021). For context, the study as a whole: Libraries from fractions with low cell numbers were prepared with the SMART-Seq v4 Ultra Low Input RNA kit. To follow T-cell clones before and after both primary and booster YFV17D yellow fever vaccination, bulk TCR alpha and beta repertoires underwent longitudinal sequencing. The cohort comprised two healthy male donors, one aged 18 to 30 and one aged 30 to 39 years. Blood samples were taken at several timepoints before and after primary and secondary immunization, and bulk PBMC replicates and cell subsets were isolated. What the authors observed across the whole study: The secondary T-cell response was weaker than the primary response but faster, peaking on day 5 instead of day 15. The study included only a couple of donors, which limits how far the findings can be generalized. A small fraction of clonotypes showed up in both the CD4 and CD8 compartments, probably as a result of convergent recombination. Computational filtering was required because FACS-sorted repertoires could contain abundant contaminating clonotypes from the bulk population. After the booster, most clones that had expanded after primary vaccination were detected again (nearly 97% of CD4 and about 88% of CD8), suggesting broad maintenance of memory.

Synthesis of TCR cDNA relied on 5'RACE template switching, a step that introduced a universal primer site along with unique molecular identifiers. cDNA synthesis was primed from both the TCR alpha and TCR beta constant segments. Library amplification used two PCR steps, and the second PCR step added sample barcodes and sequencing adapters. Sequencing of the libraries was done on either Illumina HiSeq 2500 (2x100 bp) or NovaSeq (2x150 bp). Under the source paper's analysis protocol: MIGEC was used to demultiplex reads and collapse the reads into UMI consensus sequences, and MiXCR was used for V(D)J alignment. Using edgeR on replicate PBMC samples, clonotypes were called vaccine-responding if FDR was below 0.01 and the log2 fold change was above 5 up to day 15. Each bulk clonotype was labeled CD4 or CD8 based on which sequenced repertoire, CD4 or CD8, contained the clonotype at higher abundance. The public reads were reanalyzed by TCRdb: fastp trimming at Q25, MiXCR alignment, in-frame beta chains only. Records with the same CDR3 protein are collapsed into one entry carrying the most frequent genes and DNA. TCRdb assigned the V and J calls; the authors' analysis was not used. The sample records a few hundred thousand distinct CDR3 sequences, less than 20% of which are singletons. The leading ten clones occupy 17% of the sample.

According to the study, the label for this sample's treatment or condition signals: live attenuated yellow fever vaccine strain. At each blood-draw timepoint, two biological replicates of bulk PBMCs were collected. A standard Ficoll-Paque protocol was used to isolate PBMCs from peripheral blood. TriZol was used to extract RNA from bulk PBMCs, CD4 and CD8 fractions, and dextramer-positive and dextramer-negative fractions. This clonotype was detected many times. The clone's antigen remains unknown. The sample holds no much larger clone one base away, and base qualities are not on file. Taken from cysteine to phenylalanine, the CDR3 has 13 residues. Only the CDR3 region is kept as DNA, spanning 39 bases read in frame from base 1. At the junction V is shortened by 8 bases and J by 1 base; bases outside the gene matches: 4.

The receptor was isolated from a man younger than 35 who received the YFV17D yellow fever vaccine. The chain is made from TRBV12-3 or TRBV12-4 and TRBJ1-1; the central 7 bases match TRBD1. This material consisted of PBMCs, taken less than 6 days after the first yellow fever vaccination. The DNA sequence is as follows: TGTGCCAGCGGTGACAGGGCGAACACTGAAGCTTTCTTT. Its protein reads: CASGDRANTEAFF.